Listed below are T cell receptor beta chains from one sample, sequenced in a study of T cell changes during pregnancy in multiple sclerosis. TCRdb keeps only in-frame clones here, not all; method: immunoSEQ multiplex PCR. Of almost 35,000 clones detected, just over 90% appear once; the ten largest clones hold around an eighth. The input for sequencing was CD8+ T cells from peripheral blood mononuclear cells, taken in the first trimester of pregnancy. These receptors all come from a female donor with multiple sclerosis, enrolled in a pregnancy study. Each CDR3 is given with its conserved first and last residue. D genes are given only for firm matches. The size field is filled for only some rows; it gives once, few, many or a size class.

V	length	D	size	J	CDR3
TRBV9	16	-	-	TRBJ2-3	CASSEPGDLGTDTQYF
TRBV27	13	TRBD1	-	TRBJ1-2	CASSLQGAGGYTF
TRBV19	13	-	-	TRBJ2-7	CASSIGGRYEQYF
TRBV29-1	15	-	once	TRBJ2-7	CSVEVYQKEGYEQYF
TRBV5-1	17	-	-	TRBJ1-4	CASSPRPDTATNEKLFF
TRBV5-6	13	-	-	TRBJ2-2	CATGSMDTGELFF
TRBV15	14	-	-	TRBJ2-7	CATSRDRGSYEQYF
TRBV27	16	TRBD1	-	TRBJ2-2	CASSLWGQGRAGELFF
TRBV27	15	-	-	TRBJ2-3	CASSSGSSFADTQYF
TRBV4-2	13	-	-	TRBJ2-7	CASSQGGENEQYF